The next 10 T cell receptor beta chains were all read from a single sample in a study of blood T cells in healthy people across ages. It was with a sample-barcoded 5' primer and a J-beta primer mix that a second PCR of roughly 7 to 11 cycles was run. TCRdb re-called the 5' RACE reads through MiXCR, storing one row per CDR3 protein. The sample holds approximately 1.5 million distinct CDR3 sequences, approximately 39% seen once. The specimen sequenced was blood. The receptors stem from a woman younger than 35 in good health.

The chain links TRBV29-1 to TRBJ1-1, with D unclear. CDR3 length: 15 residues. The ends were cut back, 4 bases at V and 0 bases at J, with 15 bases in the middle. Germline V gene data show CDR1 as SQVTM and CDR2 as ANQGSEA. The DNA of the CDR3 is TGCAGCGTTGGGCCAGTCCTGGCGATGAACACTGAAGCTTTCTTT. Translation: CSVGPVLAMNTEAFF.

CDR3 amino acids: CASSLVDGGGNEQFF. The CDR3 DNA is TGTGCCAGCAGCTTAGTAGATGGCGGTGGCAATGAGCAGTTCTTC. The rearrangement uses TRBV7-2 and TRBJ2-1; D uncertain. With 1 base removed from V and 6 bases from J, the gap between germline ends came to 13 bases. CDR1 and CDR2 (germline): SGHTA, FQGNSA. CDR3 length: 15 residues.

The chain couples TRBV2 to TRBJ1-1, with a possible D match to TRBD1 (5 bases). V lost 10 bases, J lost 3 bases, and 15 bases lay in between. The CDR3 has 13 residues. Germline CDR1 is SNHLY and CDR2 is FYNNEI. In DNA, the CDR3 is TGTGCCACCCGGGACGGCAGGGACACTGAAGCTTTCTTT. Amino acid sequence: CATRDGRDTEAFF. Full variable domain (remainder filled in from reference TRBV2 and TRBJ1-1): EPEVTQTPSHQVTQMGQEVILRCVPISNHLYFYWYRQILGQKVEFLVSFYNNEISEKSEIFDDQFSVERPDGSNFTLKIRSTKLEDSAMYFCATRDGRDTEAFFGQGTRLTVV.

This clonotype was recorded at least ten times. The chain combines TRBV12-3 or TRBV12-4 with TRBJ2-7; D is undetermined. Between the trimmed V and J ends, which lost 1 base and 2 bases, there was a span of 12 bases. There are 15 residues in the CDR3. In DNA form, the CDR3 reads TGTGCCAGCAGTTTAGTCGACGTCGGAACCTACGAGCAGTACTTC. Translated: CASSLVDVGTYEQYF.

The chain has TRBV15 and TRBJ2-1, with D unresolved. V gave up 0 bases and J gave up 0 bases, with 9 bases separating them. Germline CDR1 LNHNV, CDR2 YYDKDF (reference sequence). This CDR3 spans 16 amino acids. This chain's CDR3 is CATSRDRSSSYNEQFF. Written as DNA, the CDR3 is TGTGCCACCAGCAGAGATCGGTCGAGCTCCTACAATGAGCAGTTCTTC.

The rearrangement links TRBV5-1 to TRBJ2-3; 12 nucleotides agree with TRBD2. CDR1 and CDR2 from the germline V gene are SGHRS and YFSETQ. The CDR3 consists of 17 residues. V lost 0 bases to trimming and J lost 2 bases; unmatched junction nucleotides: 4. This CDR3 is CASSLGPSGGATDTQYF. As DNA, the CDR3 is TGCGCCAGCAGCTTGGGCCCTAGCGGGGGGGCCACAGATACGCAGTATTTT.

This clonotype occurred once. The chain combines TRBV7-2 with TRBJ2-7, with TRBD2 as a possible D gene (6 bases). V gave up 6 bases and J gave up 5 bases, with 20 bases separating them. The length of the CDR3 is 15 residues. Per germline, CDR1 SGHTA and CDR2 FQGNSA. In DNA form, the CDR3 reads TGTGCCAGCAGTTATATTCGACTAGAGGGTAACGAGCAGTACTTC. Translating gives CASSYIRLEGNEQYF.

This clonotype was counted a few times. Germline and junction disagree at one end, which may indicate a read error. V is TRBV9 and J is TRBJ2-3; a weak D match, TRBD1 (5 bases). The germline V gene encodes CDR1 SGDLS and CDR2 YYNGEE. This CDR3 contains 14 residues. Here the CDR3 reads CASSVDSNTDTQYF. The CDR3 DNA reads as TGTGCCAGCAGTGTAGACAGTAACACAGATACGCAGTATTTT.

V usage is TRBV5-1 and J usage is TRBJ2-3; either TRBD1 or TRBD2 may fit D (7 bases each). This CDR3 region has 17 residues. Germline CDR1 reads SGHRS; CDR2 reads YFSETQ. The germline V and J ends were trimmed by 2 bases and 3 bases, with 19 bases remaining between them. CDR3 in DNA: TGCGCCAGCAGCTTCCGCCCACAGGGGAGGGGAACAGATACGCAGTATTTT. It specifies CASSFRPQGRGTDTQYF.

This chain connects TRBV7-8 to TRBJ2-7, with TRBD2 matching 7 bases. Germline V gene data show CDR1 as SGHVS and CDR2 as FQNEAQ. Trimming at V came to 0 bases and at J to 2 bases, leaving 7 bases not matched to a gene. CDR3 length: 16 amino acids. The CDR3: CASSLAGGYFTYEQYF. CDR3 DNA sequence: TGTGCCAGCAGCTTAGCGGGAGGGTACTTTACCTACGAGCAGTACTTC.